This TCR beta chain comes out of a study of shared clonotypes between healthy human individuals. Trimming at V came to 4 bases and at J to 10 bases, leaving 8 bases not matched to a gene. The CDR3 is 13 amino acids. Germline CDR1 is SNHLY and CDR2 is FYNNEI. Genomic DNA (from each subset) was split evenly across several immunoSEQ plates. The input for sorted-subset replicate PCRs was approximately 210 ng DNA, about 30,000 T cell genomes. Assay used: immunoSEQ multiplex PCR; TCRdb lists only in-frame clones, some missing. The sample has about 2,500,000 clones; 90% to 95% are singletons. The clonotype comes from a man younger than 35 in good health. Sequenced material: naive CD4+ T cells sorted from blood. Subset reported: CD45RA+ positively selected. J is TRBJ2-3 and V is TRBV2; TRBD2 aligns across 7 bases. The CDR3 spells CASSGGSGESQYF. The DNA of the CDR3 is TGTGCCAGCAGTGGTGGGAGCGGGGAATCGCAGTATTTT.